The TCR beta chain under discussion was sequenced for a study of blood T cell repertoires in COVID-19. Turning to the study itself: In each case, the material was cDNA or gDNA derived from T cells, B-cell-depleted T cells, or PBMCs.

Assay used: immunoSEQ multiplex PCR; TCRdb lists only in-frame clones, some missing. The sample includes approximately 200,000 clones, 80% to 90% of them seen just once. Germline V lookup: CDR1 SGHRS, CDR2 YFSETQ. The V end lost 1 base, the J end lost 8 bases, and 12 bases lay between the germline ends. This CDR3 has 13 residues. The TCR sequence derives from a man aged 55 to 70 who had recovered from COVID-19. The rearrangement joins TRBV5-1 to TRBJ1-2; D gene unclear. The sequenced sample consisted of peripheral blood. The CDR3 DNA sequence: TGCGCCAGCAGCTTGCCGGGGATAGAGGGCTACACCTTC. The encoded protein is CASSLPGIEGYTF.